What follows are 15 T cell receptor beta chains derived from one specimen sequenced in a study of T cells in Graves' hyperthyroidism and ophthalmopathy. From RNA transcripts, TCR beta CDR3 regions were amplified. HTBI primers were used for first-round RT-PCR of the TCR CDR3. TCRdb fed the multiplex PCR reads into MiXCR, producing one record per CDR3 protein. The sample has about 210,000 distinct CDR3 sequences, 17% seen once. Sequencing was performed on blood. The receptors stem from a man in his fifties or sixties with Graves' hyperthyroidism.

Only a few counts were recorded for this clonotype. The V gene is TRBV7-6, the J gene TRBJ2-2; 10 bases are shared with TRBD2. The length of the CDR3 is 18 residues. Germline CDR1 reads SGHVS; CDR2 reads FNYEAQ. The V gene end was trimmed by 1 base and the J gene end by 4 bases; junction bases not matched to a gene: 9. The CDR3 bases are TGTGCCAGCAGCTTAGTCCTAGCGGGAGCCTCGGGCACCGGGGAGCTGTTTTTT. Protein sequence: CASSLVLAGASGTGELFF.

This clonotype showed up just a few times. The chain has TRBV10-3 and TRBJ2-7, with TRBD2 as a possible D gene (6 bases). This CDR3 has 13 amino acids. Germline values: CDR1 ENHRY, CDR2 SYGVKD. The germline V and J ends were trimmed by 3 bases and 7 bases, with 13 bases remaining between them. CDR3 protein: CAISDGGREEQYF. The CDR3 bases are TGTGCCATCAGTGACGGGGGTCGGGAGGAGCAGTACTTC.

V and J are TRBV29-1 and TRBJ2-5; weak D call: TRBD2 (6 bases). Germline CDR1 reads SQVTM; CDR2 reads ANQGSEA. Trimming cost V 0 bases and J 4 bases, with 18 bases left between them. This CDR3 contains 16 residues. The DNA of the CDR3 is TGCAGCGTTGAAGATCGACGCGGGATTGGGTTAGAGACCCAGTACTTC. Its protein product is CSVEDRRGIGLETQYF.

This clonotype was detected many times. This rearrangement joins TRBV12-3 or TRBV12-4 to TRBJ1-6, with a weak D call TRBD1 (5 bases). This CDR3 comprises 14 residues. V shed 5 bases and J shed 7 bases, with 12 bases lying between them. In DNA form, the CDR3 reads TGTGCCAGCAGTCAGCGGGACGGCAATTCACCCCTCCACTTT. This sequence encodes CASSQRDGNSPLHF.

This clonotype has more than one count but fewer than ten. This chain uses TRBV9 with TRBJ2-7; D is possibly TRBD2 (6 bases). Germline-derived CDR1 and CDR2 are SGDLS and YYNGEE. The CDR3 extends over 13 amino acids. V dropped 0 bases and J dropped 7 bases, with 11 bases sitting between them. DNA for the CDR3: TGTGCCAGCAGCGTAGCGGGAGAGGGAGAGCAGTACTTC. Translation gives CASSVAGEGEQYF.

This clonotype was found many times. The chain links TRBV3-1 to TRBJ1-5, with D possibly being TRBD1 (6 bases). This CDR3 has 17 amino acids. Trimming shortened V by 4 bases and J by 3 bases, and 19 bases separated the two germline ends. CDR1 is LGHDT and CDR2 is YNNKEL in the germline V gene (reference sequence). CDR3 sequence: CASSPAGGPGNNQPQHF. The CDR3 region has the DNA TGTGCCAGCAGCCCCGCCGGGGGGCCGGGCAACAATCAGCCCCAGCATTTT. The full variable domain, in which reference TRBV3-1 and TRBJ1-5 provide the parts outside the CDR3, is DTAVSQTPKYLVTQMGNDKSIKCEQNLGHDTMYWYKQDSKKFLKIMFSYNNKELIINETVPNRFSPKSPDKAHLNLHINSLELGDSAVYFCASSPAGGPGNNQPQHFGDGTRLSIL.

This chain uses TRBV11-2 with TRBJ1-1; D unclear. V shed 5 bases and J shed 0 bases, with 16 bases lying between them. There are 16 residues in the CDR3. Germline CDR1 and CDR2: SGHAT and FQNNGV. CDR3 in DNA: TGTGCCAGCAGCCATTATCAAGGACTGATGAACACTGAAGCTTTCTTT. Residues: CASSHYQGLMNTEAFF.

This clonotype has a count of ten or more. The J gene is TRBJ2-7, the V gene TRBV3-1; no clear D. V was shortened by 0 bases and J by 4 bases, with 4 bases between the two germline ends. The CDR3 has 12 amino acids. Germline lookup yields CDR1 LGHDT and CDR2 YNNKEL (reference sequence). The DNA for the CDR3 is TGTGCCAGCAGCCAAGAGGGTTACGAGCAGTACTTC. Translation gives CASSQEGYEQYF.

This clonotype came up a few times. The CDR3 loop reads CASSLEARELFF. The CDR3 DNA sequence: TGTGCCAGCAGCCTCGAGGCGAGGGAGCTGTTTTTT. This sequence joins TRBV3-1 and TRBJ2-2; D is uncertain. Trimming left V 4 bases short and J 9 bases short, with 9 bases between. This CDR3 spans 12 amino acids. Germline V gene lookup returns CDR1 LGHDT and CDR2 YNNKEL (reference sequence).

This clonotype occurred many times. This chain connects TRBV5-1 to TRBJ2-2, with no clear D. CDR3 length: 13 amino acids. V gave up 7 bases and J gave up 4 bases, with 11 bases separating them. Germline values: CDR1 SGHRS, CDR2 YFSETQ. CDR3 in amino acids: CASSQLPTGELFF. The CDR3 region has the DNA TGCGCCAGCTCCCAATTGCCCACCGGGGAGCTGTTTTTT. The full variable domain, in which reference TRBV5-1 and TRBJ2-2 provide the parts outside the CDR3, is KAGVTQTPRYLIKTRGQQVTLSCSPISGHRSVSWYQQTPGQGLQFLFEYFSETQRNKGNFPGRFSGRQFSNSRSEMNVSTLELGDSALYLCASSQLPTGELFFGEGSRLTVL.

In its sample, this clonotype was seen a few times. CDR3 in amino acids: CASSQDSQLALGETQYF. The CDR3 DNA sequence: TGTGCCAGCAGCCAAGATTCTCAACTAGCGTTGGGAGAGACCCAGTACTTC. This chain uses TRBV4-2 with TRBJ2-5; the match to TRBD2 covers 7 bases. Germline loops: CDR1 LGHNA, CDR2 YNFKEQ. CDR3 size: 17 residues. The trim removed 0 bases at V and 4 bases at J, leaving 11 bases unmatched.

This clonotype was observed many times. This chain joins TRBV28 and TRBJ1-2; D not resolved. V dropped 3 bases and J dropped 3 bases, with 11 bases sitting between them. CDR3 length equals 14 residues. CDR1 and CDR2 from the germline V gene are MDHEN and SYDVKM. In DNA form, the CDR3 reads TGTGCCAGCAGTTTCGGTGTCAGCGACTATGGCTACACCTTC. Its protein is CASSFGVSDYGYTF.

This clonotype showed up just a few times. The chain combines TRBV7-9 with TRBJ2-7; 9 bases align to TRBD2. This CDR3 has 16 amino acids. Per germline, CDR1 SEHNR and CDR2 FQNEAQ (reference sequence). V gave up 5 bases and J gave up 3 bases; unmatched junction bases: 11. CDR3 DNA sequence: TGTGCCAGCAGCCCCCCTAGCGGGGAGGTATACTACGAGCAGTACTTC. Amino acids: CASSPPSGEVYYEQYF.

This clonotype was picked up a small number of times. The chain recombines TRBV7-8 with TRBJ1-5, with 9 bases aligning to TRBD1. CDR1 and CDR2 (germline): SGHVS, FQNEAQ. Trimming at V came to 6 bases and at J to 2 bases, leaving 5 bases not matched to a gene. This CDR3 region has 15 residues. The CDR3, as DNA: TGTGCCAGCAGACAGGGGGCAAGGGGCAATCAGCCCCAGCATTTT. Translating gives CASRQGARGNQPQHF.

This clonotype was seen a handful of times. One end of the junction varies from germline; a read error may be responsible. This chain joins TRBV7-7 and TRBJ2-3, with 12 nucleotides matching TRBD2. The germline V gene encodes CDR1 SSHAT and CDR2 FNYEAQ (reference sequence). The CDR3 runs 16 residues. CDR3 region: CASSFPSGRASDTQYF. The CDR3 DNA reads as TGTGCTAGCAGCTTCCCTAGCGGGAGGGCATCAGATACGCAGTATTTT.